What follows are 23 T cell receptor beta chains derived from one specimen sequenced in a study of T cell changes during pregnancy in multiple sclerosis. Clones were sequenced by immunoSEQ multiplex PCR, and TCRdb holds only the in-frame ones, with some missing. The table has fewer than 20,000 clones, about 89% seen once. Here the sequenced sample was CD8+ T cells from peripheral blood mononuclear cells, taken in the third trimester of pregnancy. All receptors come from a female donor in good health, enrolled as a control in a pregnancy study.

V gene TRBV27 combines with J gene TRBJ2-3; the D gene is possibly TRBD1 (5 bases). Trimming shortened V by 5 bases and J by 1 base, and 13 bases separated the two germline ends. Germline V gene sequence: CDR1 MNHEY, CDR2 SMNVEV (reference sequence). This CDR3 contains 15 residues. CDR3 bases: TGTGCCAGCAGTACAGGACCAGGCCGCACAGATACGCAGTATTTT. Amino acid sequence: CASSTGPGRTDTQYF.

The rearrangement joins TRBV7-3 to TRBJ2-5; possibly TRBD1 for D (5 bases). The last part of the DNA fits TRBJ2-7 better; the J call may be wrong. The CDR3 covers 16 residues. Germline assignment: CDR1 SGHTA and CDR2 FQGTGA. The CDR3 region has the DNA TGTGCCAGCAGCCTGGGGCCATTTGGGTCAGGCTACGAGCAGTACTTC. It yields the protein CASSLGPFGSGYEQYF.

This clone was counted between two and nine times. The V call is TRBV7-9, the J call TRBJ1-5; D may be TRBD1 (5 bases). Germline V lookup: CDR1 SEHNR, CDR2 FQNEAQ (reference sequence). Deletions cut 1 base from V and 7 bases from J, with 14 bases between. This CDR3 comprises 15 residues. The CDR3 nucleotides read TGTGCCAGCAGCTTAGGAGGCCAGGGTGGGCAGCCCCAGCATTTT. Amino acid sequence: CASSLGGQGGQPQHF.

The rearrangement joins TRBV29-1 to TRBJ1-4, with D perhaps TRBD1 (6 bases). The CDR3 runs 11 residues. Germline CDR1 reads SQVTM; CDR2 reads ANQGSEA. V was clipped by 5 bases and J by 8 bases, with 9 bases between them. CDR3 in DNA: TGCAGCGTTTGGACAGCCGAAAAACTGTTTTTT. Its protein is CSVWTAEKLFF. Full variable domain (remainder filled in from reference TRBV29-1 and TRBJ1-4): SAVISQKPSRDICQRGTSLTIQCQVDSQVTMMFWYRQQPGQSLTLIATANQGSEATYESGFVIDKFPISRPNLTFSTLTVSNMSPEDSSIYLCSVWTAEKLFFGSGTQLSVL.

The chain couples TRBV19 to TRBJ2-4, with 8 bases aligning to TRBD2. CDR1 and CDR2 from the germline V gene are LNHDA and SQIVND (reference sequence). Germline trimming cut 3 bases from V and 8 bases from J; bases unmatched to any gene: 15. The CDR3 runs to 17 residues. The CDR3 is CASSILITPGRGYIQYF. DNA of the CDR3: TGTGCCAGTAGTATCCTTATAACCCCCGGGAGGGGTTACATTCAGTACTTC.

In nucleotides, the CDR3 is TGCGCCAGCAGCTTGGGCGGGAGCGACGAGCAGTACTTC. It specifies CASSLGGSDEQYF. The chain couples TRBV5-1 to TRBJ2-7; 7 bases line up with TRBD2. Germline CDR1 SGHRS, CDR2 YFSETQ. The CDR3 spans 13 residues. Trimming cost V 0 bases and J 5 bases; bases outside gene matches: 2.

V is TRBV4-2 and J is TRBJ2-7; D possibly corresponds to TRBD1 (5 bases). V lost 0 bases and J 7 bases, leaving 10 bases between the germline ends. Germline values: CDR1 LGHNA, CDR2 YNFKEQ. CDR3 size: 13 residues. CDR3 coding DNA: TGTGCCAGCAGCCAAGATTTTGGGGCGGAGCAGTACTTC. Translating gives CASSQDFGAEQYF.

V is TRBV19 and J is TRBJ1-1; D possibly corresponds to TRBD1 (5 bases). V was trimmed by 3 bases and J by 2 bases, leaving 10 bases between them. The CDR3 is 14 residues long. Germline values: CDR1 LNHDA, CDR2 SQIVND (reference sequence). CDR3 sequence (DNA): TGTGCCAGTAGTATGGCCGACAGAAACACTGAAGCTTTCTTT. It yields the protein CASSMADRNTEAFF.

The sample holds one count of this clone. The chain carries TRBV7-2 and TRBJ2-7, with TRBD2 matching 7 bases. Germline V gives CDR1 SGHTA, CDR2 FQGNSA. The CDR3 is made up of 14 amino acids. V shed 5 bases, J shed 3 bases, and the junction held 7 bases outside the gene matches. The CDR3 loop is CASSAGIAGYEQYF. Here the CDR3 DNA reads TGTGCCAGCAGCGCCGGGATAGCGGGCTACGAGCAGTACTTC. The full variable domain, rest sourced from reference TRBV7-2 and TRBJ2-7, is GAGVSQSPSNKVTEKGKDVELRCDPISGHTALYWYRQSLGQGLEFLIYFQGNSAPDKSGLPSDRFSAERTGGSVSTLTIQRTQQEDSAVYLCASSAGIAGYEQYFGPGTRLTVT.

The chain joins TRBV7-2 to TRBJ2-5, with D unresolved. CDR3 length: 12 residues. V lost 3 bases and J lost 3, with 5 bases in between. From germline, CDR1 is SGHTA and CDR2 FQGNSA. The CDR3 loop is CASSLTKETQYF. The CDR3 DNA sequence: TGTGCCAGCAGCTTGACAAAAGAGACCCAGTACTTC.

The chain links TRBV6-5 to TRBJ2-1; 7 nucleotides agree with TRBD1. Losses at the gene ends were 0 bases for V and 8 bases for J; bases not matched to a gene: 4. The CDR3 is 14 amino acids. Germline assignment: CDR1 MNHEY and CDR2 SVGAGI. The DNA of the CDR3 is TGTGCCAGCAGTTACTCAAAAACAGGGGATGAGCAGTTCTTC. Translating it yields CASSYSKTGDEQFF.

V usage is TRBV4-2 and J usage is TRBJ1-1, with 8 positions matching TRBD1. This CDR3 spans 16 amino acids. V was clipped by 0 bases and J by 5 bases; unmatched bases: 8. Germline-derived CDR1 and CDR2 are LGHNA and YNFKEQ. DNA for the CDR3: TGTGCCAGCAGCCAAGAACCGACAGGGGTGGGAACTGAAGCTTTCTTT. Encoded protein: CASSQEPTGVGTEAFF.

The chain is built from TRBV6-5 and TRBJ2-7; D might be TRBD1 (5 bases). This CDR3 contains 13 residues. V was pared by 6 bases and J by 5 bases, with 14 bases between. CDR1 is MNHEY, CDR2 SVGAGI, per germline. CDR3 coding DNA: TGTGCCAGCAGCCAAATCCAGGGAAACGAGCAGTACTTC. Residues: CASSQIQGNEQYF.

This chain connects TRBV10-3 to TRBJ2-3, with 7 bases lining up with TRBD1. CDR3 length: 13 residues. CDR1 is ENHRY, CDR2 SYGVKD, per germline. Trimming at V came to 8 bases and at J to 3 bases, leaving 5 bases not matched to a gene. The CDR3 loop is CAIGIQGTDTQYF. CDR3 sequence (DNA): TGTGCCATCGGAATACAGGGGACAGATACGCAGTATTTT.

The chain uses TRBV7-8 and TRBJ1-6; possible D gene TRBD1, 5 bases. The ends were cut back, 6 bases at V and 7 bases at J, with 16 bases in the middle. The CDR3 is made up of 15 amino acids. CDR1 is SGHVS and CDR2 is FQNEAQ in the germline V gene. As DNA, the CDR3 is TGTGCCAGCAGTCGGGTAGGGGATCAGAATTCACCCCTCCACTTT. Translation: CASSRVGDQNSPLHF.

This chain links TRBV9 with TRBJ2-4; 9 nucleotides match TRBD2. After removal of 4 bases from V and 10 bases from J, the junction contained 9 bases not matched to a gene. Germline V gene lookup returns CDR1 SGDLS and CDR2 YYNGEE. The CDR3 covers 14 residues. CDR3 region: CASSSRLAEGIQYF. The CDR3 bases are TGTGCCAGCAGCTCCCGACTAGCGGAAGGGATTCAGTACTTC.

The rearrangement uses TRBV28 and TRBJ2-3, with D maybe TRBD2 (6 bases). The CDR3 consists of 15 residues. V was cut by 4 bases and J by 0 bases, with 11 bases left in between. CDR1 is MDHEN, CDR2 SYDVKM, per germline. The CDR3 DNA follows: TGTGCCAGCAGTTGGGACTTGGCTAGCACAGATACGCAGTATTTT. Amino acid sequence: CASSWDLASTDTQYF.

The DNA of the CDR3 is TGTGCCAGTACCCCGGGACAGGGTTTCTACGAGCAGTACTTC. It is translated as CASTPGQGFYEQYF. The chain carries TRBV19 and TRBJ2-7; 9 nucleotides align to TRBD1. CDR3 length: 14 residues. Germline V gene data show CDR1 as LNHDA and CDR2 as SQIVND (reference sequence). Trimming at V came to 7 bases and at J to 3 bases, leaving 7 bases not matched to a gene.

This chain links TRBV10-2 with TRBJ2-7; weak D call: TRBD2 (6 bases). This CDR3 has 13 amino acids. Deletions cut 6 bases from V and 4 bases from J, with 13 bases between. Germline V gene lookup returns CDR1 WSHSY and CDR2 SAAADI. The CDR3 spells CASRLAEDYEQYF. CDR3 DNA: TGCGCCAGCAGGTTAGCGGAAGATTACGAGCAGTACTTC.

V is TRBV13 and J is TRBJ1-1; no clear D. V was pared by 5 bases and J by 4 bases, with 8 bases between. The CDR3 totals 12 residues. Germline CDR1 PRHDT, CDR2 FYEKMQ (reference sequence). This CDR3 is CASSLASTEAFF. The CDR3 region has the DNA TGTGCCAGCAGCCTAGCTAGCACTGAAGCTTTCTTT.

This chain's CDR3 is CATRDRGDNEQFF. DNA for the CDR3: TGTGCCACCCGGGACAGGGGGGACAATGAGCAGTTCTTC. This rearrangement joins TRBV28 to TRBJ2-1; 11 bases match TRBD1. Trimming at V came to 10 bases and at J to 5 bases, leaving 4 bases not matched to a gene. The CDR3 has 13 amino acids. Germline V gene lookup returns CDR1 MDHEN and CDR2 SYDVKM.

The V gene is TRBV5-1, the J gene TRBJ1-2; D uncertain. Trimming stripped 7 bases from V and 2 bases from J, with 9 bases between. The CDR3 consists of 12 residues. CDR1 and CDR2 from the germline V gene are SGHRS and YFSETQ. The CDR3 nucleotides are TGCGCCAGCCCACAGAGAAACTATGGCTACACCTTC. The encoded protein is CASPQRNYGYTF. The full variable domain, completed using reference TRBV5-1 and TRBJ1-2, is KAGVTQTPRYLIKTRGQQVTLSCSPISGHRSVSWYQQTPGQGLQFLFEYFSETQRNKGNFPGRFSGRQFSNSRSEMNVSTLELGDSALYLCASPQRNYGYTFGSGTRLTVV.

The rearrangement uses TRBV6-5 and TRBJ2-1; D gene unclear. The CDR3 contains 15 residues. Between the trimmed V and J ends, which lost 0 bases and 5 bases, there was a span of 11 bases. CDR1 and CDR2 from the germline V gene are MNHEY and SVGAGI. CDR3 bases: TGTGCCAGCAGTTACTCGATTCGCCAGGACAATGAGCAGTTCTTC. Its protein is CASSYSIRQDNEQFF.